This T cell receptor (beta chain) is from a study of T cell responses to AZD1222 COVID-19 vaccine. With respect to this clone: What it binds is not known.

V shed 2 bases and J shed 1 base, with 21 bases lying between them. The CDR3 loop spans 19 amino acids. The germline V gene encodes CDR1 KGHSH and CDR2 LQKENI. Study findings and constraints: Spike-wide vaccine-associated CD4 TCRs dominated at 160-218 and 743-854. Most donors were white British and more were female, and clonal diversity was possibly underestimated. Baseline testing showed seropositivity in only 5 or 6 AZD1222 recipients.

Clones were read by immunoSEQ multiplex PCR, and TCRdb kept only the in-frame ones, dropping some. The profile covers more than 75,000 clones, with about 90% appearing a single time and less than 9% taken by the ten largest. Recipients boosted at about 4 weeks or about 12 weeks are pooled. Source: peripheral blood, taken 28 days after the second AZD1222 dose. The V gene is TRBV18, the J gene TRBJ2-4; the D gene is possibly TRBD1 (6 bases). The clonotype originates from an adult who received the AZD1222 COVID-19 vaccine. The CDR3 protein is CASSPFATVQGRAKNIQYF. The CDR3 DNA follows: TGTGCCAGCTCACCATTTGCAACAGTACAGGGTCGGGCCAAAAACATTCAGTACTTC.